This paragraph covers one T cell receptor (beta chain) sequence. The target antigen is unknown. The entry originates in a study of T cell repertoires in cytomegalovirus infection. Study at large: Based on public TCR beta signatures, there were indications of CMV infection and of a matching HLA type. Study results and caveats: Dominant in the ex vivo response were TCR beta clonotypes restricted by HLA-C and specific for CMV. Summed frequency of shared TCR beta families picked out CMV carriers who also had the relevant HLA.

One entry per CDR3 protein results from TCRdb running MiXCR on the reads. The sample records approximately 730,000 distinct CDR3 sequences, roughly 33% being singletons. The sequence derives from a human donor in good health (CMV status not recorded). Some clones in this sample may be carry-over from other donors' samples. This specimen was cultured PBMCs, taken from culture after CMV antigen stimulation.

CDR3 protein: CASSFFPAYEQYF. The CDR3 region has the DNA TGTGCCAGCAGCTTCTTTCCGGCGTACGAGCAGTACTTC. The V and J genes are TRBV7-9 and TRBJ2-7; D is ambiguous. V was shortened by 3 bases and J by 4 bases, with 10 bases between the two germline ends. This CDR3 has 13 residues. In germline, CDR1 is SEHNR, CDR2 FQNEAQ (reference sequence). The full variable domain, rest sourced from reference TRBV7-9 and TRBJ2-7, is DTGVSQNPRHKITKRGQNVTFRCDPISEHNRLYWYRQTLGQGPEFLTYFQNEAQLEKSRLLSDRFSAERPKGSFSTLEIQRTEQGDSAMYLCASSFFPAYEQYFGPGTRLTVT.